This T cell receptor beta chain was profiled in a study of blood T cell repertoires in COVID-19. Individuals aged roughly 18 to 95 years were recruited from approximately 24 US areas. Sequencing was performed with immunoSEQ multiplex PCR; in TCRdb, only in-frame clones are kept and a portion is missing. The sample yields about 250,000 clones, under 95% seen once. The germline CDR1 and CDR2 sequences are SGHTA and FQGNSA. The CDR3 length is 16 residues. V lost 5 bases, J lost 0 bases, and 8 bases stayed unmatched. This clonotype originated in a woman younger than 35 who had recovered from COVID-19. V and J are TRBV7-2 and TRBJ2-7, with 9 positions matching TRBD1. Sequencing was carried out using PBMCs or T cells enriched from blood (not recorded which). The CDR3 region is CASSEPLGQGSYEQYF. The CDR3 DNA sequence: TGTGCCAGCAGCGAGCCCTTGGGACAGGGCTCCTACGAGCAGTACTTC.